This T cell receptor beta chain was documented in a study of control samples from healthy donors and cancer patients (TCRdb year 2020). Comment on this clone: Its antigen has not been determined. Qualities for individual bases were not recorded, and no much larger clone is one base off.

Libraries were prepared through the immunoSEQ multiplex PCR assay. What TCRdb holds here is the immuneACCESS table cut down to in-frame rearrangements. Part of the clones is not present; checked against another copy, under half of the missing clones reflect an unresolved V gene, and the others are unexplained. The sample has more than 140,000 clones on record, approximately 94% of them singletons. 13% of the sample is in the top ten clones. The germline V gene gives CDR1 as KGHDR and CDR2 as SFDVKD. The trim is 0 bases for V and 11 bases for J, with a gap of 12 bases between the germline ends. Including cysteine and phenylalanine, the CDR3 has 13 amino acids. The retained sequence is limited to the CDR3, 39 bases, with the frame set at the first base.

The source of this sequence is a man aged 40-49 years in good health. The sequenced sample was blood. In this chain, TRBV24-1 is recombined with TRBJ1-1; D gene: possibly TRBD1, on 5 matching bases. CDR3 sequence: CATSDLTGDPAFF. The DNA sequence is as follows: TGTGCCACCAGTGATTTGACCGGGGACCCGGCTTTCTTT.